The rows below give T cell receptor beta chains drawn from one sample of a study of CD8 T cells in Susac syndrome. Via MiXCR, TCRdb re-called the immunoSEQ multiplex PCR reads, giving one row per CDR3 protein. The sample yields about 180,000 distinct CDR3 sequences, about 96% seen once. Sequenced material: CD4+ T cells from PBMCs. The receptors were sampled from a human donor with Susac syndrome. Both conserved end residues are part of each CDR3. The order of the fields is D gene, clone size, J gene, V gene, CDR3 DNA, CDR3 protein. A D gene is named only where the DNA matches it firmly. The listing skips clone size in some rows; elsewhere it reads once, few, many or a size class.

D: .
size: .
J: TRBJ2-7
V: TRBV29-1
DNA: TGCAGCGTTGAGAAGGAGGGGCGATACGAGCAGTACTTC
CDR3: CSVEKEGRYEQYF

D: .
size: .
J: TRBJ1-1
V: TRBV29-1
DNA: TGCAGCGTTGGTCATGGGGGTAACACTGAAGCTTTCTTT
CDR3: CSVGHGGNTEAFF

D: .
size: .
J: TRBJ2-1
V: TRBV7-3
DNA: TGTGCCAGCAGCTTGGGCCTCCGGGGAAAGGCCAATGAGCAGTTCTTC
CDR3: CASSLGLRGKANEQFF

D: .
size: .
J: TRBJ2-1
V: TRBV7-2
DNA: TGTGCCAGCAGCCCCTACCAGGGAATTCAGTTCTTC
CDR3: CASSPYQGIQFF

D: TRBD2
size: .
J: TRBJ2-2
V: TRBV9
DNA: TGTGCCAGCAGCGTTGGCGGGGGAGTAACCGGGGAGCTGTTTTTT
CDR3: CASSVGGGVTGELFF

D: .
size: .
J: TRBJ2-3
V: TRBV29-1
DNA: TGCAGCGTTGATTTTACAGATACGCAGTATTTT
CDR3: CSVDFTDTQYF

D: .
size: .
J: TRBJ2-5
V: TRBV20-1
DNA: TGCAGTGCTAGAGCCGCGGCAGAGACCCAGTACTTC
CDR3: CSARAAAETQYF

D: TRBD2
size: .
J: TRBJ2-1
V: TRBV19
DNA: TGTGCCAGTAGTCGACAGCGGGGCTCCTACAATGAGCAGTTCTTC
CDR3: CASSRQRGSYNEQFF

D: .
size: .
J: TRBJ2-7
V: TRBV30
DNA: TGTGCCTGGAGTGTAGAAGGGACCGAGCAGTACTTC
CDR3: CAWSVEGTEQYF

D: .
size: .
J: TRBJ2-3
V: TRBV7-9
DNA: TGTGCCAGCAGCTTAGAGCACCCCACAGATACGCAGTATTTT
CDR3: CASSLEHPTDTQYF

D: .
size: .
J: TRBJ1-1
V: TRBV4-3
DNA: TGCGCCAGCAGCCCAGGGGCGGGGCTCAACACTGAAGCTTTCTTT
CDR3: CASSPGAGLNTEAFF

D: .
size: .
J: TRBJ1-5
V: TRBV7-8
DNA: TGTGCCAGCAGCTTACTCCCCACGGGGGCAAGGAATCAGCCCCAGCATTTT
CDR3: CASSLLPTGARNQPQHF

D: .
size: .
J: TRBJ1-6
V: TRBV9
DNA: TGTGCCGGCAGCGTAGGGGGTAAATCACCCCTCCACTTT
CDR3: CAGSVGGKSPLHF

D: TRBD1
size: .
J: TRBJ2-1
V: TRBV28
DNA: TGTGCCAGCAGTACGGGACAGGGCTCCTACAATGAGCAGTTCTTC
CDR3: CASSTGQGSYNEQFF

D: .
size: .
J: TRBJ2-2
V: TRBV5-1
DNA: TGCGCCAGCAGACTACGGCAGGAAAACACCGGGGAGCTGTTTTTT
CDR3: CASRLRQENTGELFF

D: .
size: .
J: TRBJ2-5
V: TRBV5-4
DNA: TGTGCCAGCAGCTTACCAGAACAAGAGACCCAGTACTTC
CDR3: CASSLPEQETQYF

D: TRBD2
size: .
J: TRBJ2-6
V: TRBV4-3
DNA: TGCGCCAGCAGCCAACTTCCGACTAGCGGGGGCTCTGGGGCCAACGTCCTGACTTTC
CDR3: CASSQLPTSGGSGANVLTF

D: TRBD2
size: .
J: TRBJ2-2
V: TRBV30
DNA: TGTGCCTGGGGGACTAGCGGCTTTAACACCGGGGAGCTGTTTTTT
CDR3: CAWGTSGFNTGELFF

D: TRBD2
size: .
J: TRBJ2-1
V: TRBV29-1
DNA: TGCAGCGTCACGACCGGGACTAGGGACAATGAGCAGTTCTTC
CDR3: CSVTTGTRDNEQFF

D: TRBD1
size: once
J: TRBJ1-5
V: TRBV7-9
DNA: TGTGCCAGCAGCGTCGGACAGGGGACTCAGCCCCAGCATTTT
CDR3: CASSVGQGTQPQHF

D: TRBD1
size: .
J: TRBJ1-2
V: TRBV5-1
DNA: TGCGCCAGCAGCCCCTGGACAGGGGAGGTCGGTGGCTACACCTTC
CDR3: CASSPWTGEVGGYTF

D: .
size: .
J: TRBJ2-1
V: TRBV25-1
DNA: TGTGCCAGCAGTGAAGTCAGGGACAATGAGCAGTTCTTC
CDR3: CASSEVRDNEQFF

D: .
size: .
J: TRBJ2-6
V: TRBV6-2/TRBV6-3
DNA: TGTGCCGCGGTGGACCCCAACTCTGGGGCCAACGTCCTGACTTTC
CDR3: CAAVDPNSGANVLTF

D: .
size: .
J: TRBJ2-3
V: TRBV20-1
DNA: TGCAGTGCTAGGGATCCAAAGGTCGGCCGCACAGATACGCAGTATTTT
CDR3: CSARDPKVGRTDTQYF

D: TRBD1
size: .
J: TRBJ2-5
V: TRBV9
DNA: TGTGCCAGCAGCGAACGACAGGGTCAGGAGACCCAGTACTTC
CDR3: CASSERQGQETQYF

D: TRBD2
size: .
J: TRBJ2-5
V: TRBV19
DNA: TGTGCCAGTGGAGGGCGGGAGGGCCTAGGACAAGAGACCCAGTACTTC
CDR3: CASGGREGLGQETQYF

D: TRBD2
size: .
J: TRBJ2-3
V: TRBV25-1
DNA: TGTGCCAGCAGCCCGTTGGCGGGACTAGCGGGGGAGACAGATACGCAGTATTTT
CDR3: CASSPLAGLAGETDTQYF

D: TRBD2
size: .
J: TRBJ2-5
V: TRBV20-1
DNA: TGCAGTGCTAGACCCTCGGGAGGGAGCCAAGAGACCCAGTACTTC
CDR3: CSARPSGGSQETQYF

D: TRBD2
size: .
J: TRBJ2-1
V: TRBV20-1
DNA: TGCAGTGCCCGCGGGGGGGCCCTCAATGAGCAGTTCTTC
CDR3: CSARGGALNEQFF

D: .
size: .
J: TRBJ2-7
V: TRBV9
DNA: TGTGCCAGCAGCGTCGGCGAGGGGAGTCGGATCTTGTACGAGCAGTACTTC
CDR3: CASSVGEGSRILYEQYF

D: .
size: .
J: TRBJ1-2
V: TRBV20-1
DNA: TGCAGTGCTAGAGGGACTAACTATGGCTACACCTTC
CDR3: CSARGTNYGYTF

D: .
size: .
J: TRBJ2-3
V: TRBV7-2
DNA: TGTGCCAGCAGCCAGGATTCAGATACGCAGTATTTT
CDR3: CASSQDSDTQYF

D: .
size: .
J: TRBJ1-5
V: TRBV6-5
DNA: TGTGCCAGCAGTTCTGACAGGAATAGCAATCAGCCCCAGCATTTT
CDR3: CASSSDRNSNQPQHF

D: TRBD1
size: .
J: TRBJ1-2
V: TRBV29-1
DNA: TGCAGCGTGGTGACAGGGGAATACTATGGCTACACCTTC
CDR3: CSVVTGEYYGYTF

D: .
size: .
J: TRBJ1-2
V: TRBV5-6
DNA: TGTGCCAGCAGCTTCCTCAGGGCCAGCGGCTACACCTTC
CDR3: CASSFLRASGYTF

D: TRBD2
size: .
J: TRBJ2-1
V: TRBV4-3
DNA: TGCGCCAGCAGCCAAGATCTCGGCAGACTAGCGGGAGTGCCCTACAATGAGCAGTTCTTC
CDR3: CASSQDLGRLAGVPYNEQFF

D: .
size: .
J: TRBJ2-7
V: TRBV9
DNA: TGTGCCAGCAGCGCGCTGGTAACGACTGCGAGGTCCCGAGTCTACGAGCAGTACTTC
CDR3: CASSALVTTARSRVYEQYF

D: .
size: .
J: TRBJ2-6
V: TRBV20-1
DNA: TGCAGTGCCCCCCCCCACTCTGGGGCCAACGTCCTGACTTTC
CDR3: CSAPPHSGANVLTF

D: .
size: once
J: TRBJ2-2
V: TRBV20-1
DNA: TGCAGTGCGGATGGACTCCCCACCGGGGAGCTGTTTTTT
CDR3: CSADGLPTGELFF

D: .
size: .
J: TRBJ2-7
V: TRBV20-1
DNA: TGCAGTGCTAGAGATGTGTGGGGAAACGAGCAGTACTTC
CDR3: CSARDVWGNEQYF

D: .
size: .
J: TRBJ2-5
V: TRBV2
DNA: TGTGCCAGCAGCCGGGACGGAGGGCAAGAGACCCAGTACTTC
CDR3: CASSRDGGQETQYF